The present T cell receptor beta chain was sequenced within a study of OX40 agonist ivuxolimab in advanced cancers. Study-level findings and limits: Among the nonresponders, some also had low normalized T-cell clonal expansion. At 0.1 to 3.0 mg/kg and by week 6, CD4+ and CD8+ T cells in the blood had expanded clonally. Researchers did not establish what antigens the expanded peripheral T cells target.

Here immunoSEQ multiplex PCR was the method, and the copy in TCRdb shows in-frame clones only, minus some. The sample lists about 94,000 clones; 88% were seen once. Germline lookup yields CDR1 SEHNR and CDR2 FQNEAQ (reference sequence). CDR3 length: 14 residues. The germline V and J ends were trimmed by 5 bases and 2 bases, with 12 bases remaining between them. About this clone: Its antigen is not known.

This sequence joins TRBV7-9 and TRBJ1-2; possibly TRBD1 for D (6 bases). The TCR was taken from an adult with an advanced solid tumor such as melanoma, head and neck, liver or kidney cancer. The material sequenced was CD4+ or CD8+ T cells sorted from blood, taken in a trial of the OX40 agonist ivuxolimab. The CDR3 sequence is CASSQSGQNYGYTF. CDR3 nucleotide sequence: TGTGCCAGCAGCCAATCGGGACAAAACTATGGCTACACCTTC.